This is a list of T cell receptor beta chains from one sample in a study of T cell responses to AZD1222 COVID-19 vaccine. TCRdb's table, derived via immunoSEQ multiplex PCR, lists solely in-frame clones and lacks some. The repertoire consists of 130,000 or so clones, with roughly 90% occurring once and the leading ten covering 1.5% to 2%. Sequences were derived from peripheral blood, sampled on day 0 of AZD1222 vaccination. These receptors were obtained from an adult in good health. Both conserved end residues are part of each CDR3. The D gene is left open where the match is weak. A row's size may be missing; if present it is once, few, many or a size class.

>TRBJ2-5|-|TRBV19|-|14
CASTDASGQETQYF
TGTGCCAGTACCGACGCATCTGGGCAAGAGACCCAGTACTTC
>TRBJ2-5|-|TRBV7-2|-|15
CASRQAFTRGETQYF
TGTGCCAGCCGCCAAGCGTTCACCAGGGGAGAGACCCAGTACTTC
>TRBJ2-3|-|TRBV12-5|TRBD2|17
CASGSGLAGTSTDTQYF
TGTGCTAGTGGTTCCGGTCTAGCGGGGACTAGCACAGATACGCAGTATTTT
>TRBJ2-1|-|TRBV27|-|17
CASSVESGTTKEDEQFF
TGTGCCAGCAGTGTAGAGTCCGGGACAACAAAGGAAGATGAGCAGTTCTTC
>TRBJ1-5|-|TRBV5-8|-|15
CASSPETGRNQPQHF
TGTGCCAGCAGCCCCGAGACGGGGAGAAATCAGCCCCAGCATTTT
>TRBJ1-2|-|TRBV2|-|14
CASRFEGGGYGYTF
TGTGCCAGCAGGTTCGAGGGGGGTGGCTATGGCTACACCTTC
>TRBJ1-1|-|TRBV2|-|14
CASSEARGTTEAFF
TGTGCCAGCAGTGAAGCTCGGGGGACCACTGAAGCTTTCTTT
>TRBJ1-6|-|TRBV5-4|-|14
CASSLKAVNSPLHF
TGTGCCAGCAGCTTGAAGGCCGTTAATTCACCCCTCCACTTT
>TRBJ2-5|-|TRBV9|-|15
CASSARARGAETQYF
TGTGCCAGCAGCGCACGGGCCCGGGGGGCAGAGACCCAGTACTTC
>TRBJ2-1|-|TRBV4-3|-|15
CASSQDHSEYNEQFF
TGCGCCAGCAGCCAAGATCATAGCGAGTACAATGAGCAGTTCTTC
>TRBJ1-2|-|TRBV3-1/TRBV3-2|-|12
CASSQGEGGYTF
TGTGCCAGCAGCCAGGGGGAAGGTGGCTACACCTTC
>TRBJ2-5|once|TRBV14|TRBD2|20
CASSQVPGLADSPYQETQYF
TGTGCCAGCAGCCAGGTCCCGGGACTAGCGGATTCACCGTACCAAGAGACCCAGTACTTC
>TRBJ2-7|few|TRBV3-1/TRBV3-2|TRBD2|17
CASSQTGLLAGGYEQYF
TGTGCCAGCAGCCAGACAGGGTTACTAGCGGGAGGCTACGAGCAGTACTTC
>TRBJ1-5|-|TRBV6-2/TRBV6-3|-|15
CASSPYRGRNQPQHF
TGTGCCAGCAGCCCCTATCGGGGGCGAAATCAGCCCCAGCATTTT
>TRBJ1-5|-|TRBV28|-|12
CASRQLGEPQHF
TGTGCCAGCAGACAACTCGGGGAGCCCCAGCATTTT
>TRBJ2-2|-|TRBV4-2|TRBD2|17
CASSQALGLVATGELFF
TGTGCCAGCAGCCAAGCCCTGGGACTAGTTGCCACCGGGGAGCTGTTTTTT
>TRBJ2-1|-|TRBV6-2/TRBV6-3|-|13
CASSIIGSSEQFF
TGTGCCAGCAGTATCATCGGGAGTAGTGAGCAGTTCTTC
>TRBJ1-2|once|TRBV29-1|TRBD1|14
CSVVDTDRGNGYTF
TGCAGCGTCGTTGACACGGACAGGGGGAATGGCTACACCTTC
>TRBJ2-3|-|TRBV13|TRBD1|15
CASSLRTGRTDTQYF
TGTGCCAGCAGCTTAAGGACAGGGCGCACAGATACGCAGTATTTT
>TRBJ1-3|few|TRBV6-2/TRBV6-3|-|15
CASIPDASSGNTIYF
TGTGCCAGCATCCCGGATGCAAGCTCTGGAAACACCATATATTTT
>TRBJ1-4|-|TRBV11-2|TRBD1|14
CASSRDRASEKLFF
TGTGCCAGCAGCCGAGACAGGGCCTCTGAAAAACTGTTTTTT
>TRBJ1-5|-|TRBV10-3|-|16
CAIREGDRASNQPQHF
TGTGCCATCAGGGAAGGAGACAGAGCGAGCAATCAGCCCCAGCATTTT
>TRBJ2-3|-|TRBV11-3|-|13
CASSPPWKDTQYF
TGTGCCAGCAGCCCCCCCTGGAAAGATACGCAGTATTTT
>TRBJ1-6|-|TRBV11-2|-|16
CASSPIKWELNSPLHF
TGTGCCAGCAGCCCTATTAAATGGGAGCTCAATTCACCCCTCCACTTT
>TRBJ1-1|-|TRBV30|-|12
CAWSGGGTEAFF
TGTGCCTGGAGTGGAGGGGGCACTGAAGCTTTCTTT
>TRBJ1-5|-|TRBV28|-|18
CASSSQLPLQGYNQPQHF
TGTGCCAGCAGTTCCCAGCTCCCCTTACAGGGCTACAATCAGCCCCAGCATTTT
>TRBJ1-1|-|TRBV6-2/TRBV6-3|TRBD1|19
CASSRDKDRELMRNTEAFF
TGTGCCAGCAGTAGGGATAAGGACAGGGAGCTGATGCGGAACACTGAAGCTTTCTTT
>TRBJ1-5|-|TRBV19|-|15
CASSIGLHSNQPQHF
TGTGCCAGTAGTATAGGTCTCCATAGCAATCAGCCCCAGCATTTT
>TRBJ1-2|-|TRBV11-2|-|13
CASSEDRILGYTF
TGTGCCAGCAGCGAAGACAGAATCTTAGGCTACACCTTC
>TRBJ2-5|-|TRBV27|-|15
CASSGRPGDQETQYF
TGTGCCAGCAGTGGAAGACCAGGGGATCAAGAGACCCAGTACTTC
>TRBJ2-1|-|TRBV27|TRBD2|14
CASSLGTSGNRQFF
TGTGCCAGCAGTCTTGGGACTAGCGGGAATAGGCAGTTCTTC